This TCR beta chain was retrieved from a study of T cells in Graves' hyperthyroidism and ophthalmopathy. Study details: Peripheral blood sampling occurred at initial diagnosis, before any treatment.

V lost 3 bases and J 8 bases, leaving 19 bases between the germline ends. Germline V CDR1 and CDR2: SEHNR, FQNEAQ (reference sequence). There are 15 residues in the CDR3. Researchers amplified the TCR beta CDR3 regions from RNA transcripts. The primer set for the first-round RT-PCR of the TCR CDR3 was HTBI. TCRdb re-called the multiplex PCR reads through MiXCR, storing one row per CDR3 protein. The sample records 700,000 or so distinct CDR3 sequences, about a sixth being singletons. This clonotype was seen more than once but under ten times. What it recognizes is unknown. The study, taken as a whole, reports: The model predicted ophthalmopathy a median 6.5 months before onset.

This receptor was identified in a man younger than 35 with Graves' hyperthyroidism. The specimen was blood. The chain carries TRBV7-9 and TRBJ1-2; D unclear. CDR3 sequence reads: CASSLATRYRLGYTF. In nucleotides, the CDR3 is TGTGCCAGCAGCTTGGCCACAAGGTACCGGCTGGGCTACACCTTC. Variable domain in full (rest from reference TRBV7-9 and TRBJ1-2): DTGVSQNPRHKITKRGQNVTFRCDPISEHNRLYWYRQTLGQGPEFLTYFQNEAQLEKSRLLSDRFSAERPKGSFSTLEIQRTEQGDSAMYLCASSLATRYRLGYTFGSGTRLTVV.